The 13 T cell receptor beta chains listed next were all sequenced from one sample in a study of T-cell reconstitution after alpha-beta-depleted transplantation in children (dated by TCRdb to 2016 to 2018). Library preparation was by PCR. These reads were obtained on an Illumina HiSeq 2500. Molecular barcoding was employed in the preparation of TCR libraries, with unique molecular identifiers being used to normalize TCRbeta repertoire quantification. Clones were called with MiXCR by TCRdb after fastp trimmed the public reads at Q25, and only in-frame beta chains were retained. Identical CDR3 proteins give one entry, which carries the most common genes and DNA. For this sample the table gives 580,000 or so distinct CDR3 sequences, of which more than 20% were detected only once. The ten top clones hold 13% to 15% of the sample. The treatment or condition tag for this specimen amounts to: allogeneic hematopoietic cell transplantation with graft depleted of TCRalphabeta T cells and CD19 B cells.

Sequencing used PBMCs, mostly from graft donor cells, obtained 360 days after TCRalphabeta/CD19-depleted stem cell transplant. The receptors here all came from a boy under two years old who had a stem cell transplant for acute myeloid leukemia, so the T cells may come from the graft donor.

This clonotype was detected ten times or more. This chain uses TRBV7-2 with TRBJ1-4; no clear D gene. Trimming removed 5 bases at V and 0 bases at J, with 7 bases between. The length of the CDR3 is 14 residues. CDR1 SGHTA and CDR2 FQGNSA come from the germline V gene. The CDR3 nucleotides are TGTGCCAGCAGCGTCAGAGCAACTAATGAAAAACTGTTTTTT. Protein product: CASSVRATNEKLFF.

This clonotype was recorded a few times. The chain is built from TRBV5-1 and TRBJ2-5; D is possibly TRBD1 (5 bases). Deletions cut 1 base from V and 5 bases from J, with 9 bases between. Germline loops: CDR1 SGHRS, CDR2 YFSETQ. This CDR3 contains 13 residues. Written as DNA, the CDR3 is TGCGCCAGCAGCTTGATGGACAAGGAGACCCAGTACTTC. It codes for CASSLMDKETQYF.

The chain joins TRBV20-1 to TRBJ2-5; no clear D. Germline assignment: CDR1 DFQATT and CDR2 SNEGSKA (reference sequence). Trimming took 4 bases from V and 5 from J, leaving 5 bases between them. This CDR3 has 10 amino acids. CDR3 in DNA: TGCAGTGCTATCCGGGAGACCCAGTACTTC. Translating gives CSAIRETQYF.

This chain connects TRBV5-1 to TRBJ1-1; 9 nucleotides line up with TRBD1. V trimming: 4 bases; J trimming: 6 bases; junction bases outside the gene matches: 22. This CDR3 has 19 amino acids. Germline V gives CDR1 SGHRS, CDR2 YFSETQ. The CDR3 sequence: CASSDPGQGFVGRSAEAFF. The CDR3 DNA sequence: TGCGCCAGCAGCGACCCGGGACAGGGATTCGTTGGGCGAAGCGCTGAAGCTTTCTTT.

This chain joins TRBV4-3 and TRBJ2-1; D is possibly TRBD2 (5 bases). The CDR3 is made up of 16 amino acids. The germline V gene encodes CDR1 LGHNA and CDR2 YSLEER. V dropped 0 bases and J dropped 7 bases, with 16 bases sitting between them. CDR3 region: CASSQDWESGVNEQFF. The CDR3 DNA reads as TGCGCCAGCAGCCAAGATTGGGAGAGTGGTGTGAATGAGCAGTTCTTC.

This clonotype was counted a few times. The chain joins TRBV10-3 to TRBJ2-3; unclear D gene. Trimming took 7 bases from V and 1 from J, leaving 6 bases between them. Per germline, CDR1 ENHRY and CDR2 SYGVKD. The CDR3 runs 12 residues. Here the CDR3 reads CAITRRTDTQYF. The DNA of the CDR3 is TGTGCCATCACTCGCCGCACAGATACGCAGTATTTT.

The rearrangement joins TRBV9 to TRBJ2-5; 8 bases are a match to TRBD2. V dropped 3 bases and J dropped 0; count of bases not matched to a gene: 4. Germline V gene sequence: CDR1 SGDLS, CDR2 YYNGEE. This CDR3 has 15 amino acids. In nucleotides, the CDR3 is TGTGCCAGCAGCGATAGCGGGGATTACCAAGAGACCCAGTACTTC. Protein product: CASSDSGDYQETQYF.

This clonotype was detected many times. The chain carries TRBV18 and TRBJ2-1; D not certain. V lost 5 bases to trimming and J lost 7 bases, with 6 bases between them. Germline lookup yields CDR1 KGHSH and CDR2 LQKENI. This CDR3 has 11 residues. The CDR3, as DNA: TGTGCCAGCTCAATCGGAAATGAGCAGTTCTTC. Residues: CASSIGNEQFF.

The chain carries TRBV29-1 and TRBJ1-3; D ambiguous. Germline V gene data show CDR1 as SQVTM and CDR2 as ANQGSEA. This CDR3 is built from 12 residues. V was cut by 1 base and J by 3 bases, with 4 bases left in between. The CDR3 protein is CSVEGIGNTIYF. CDR3 coding DNA: TGCAGCGTTGAAGGGATTGGAAACACCATATATTTT.

This clonotype was seen many times. The J gene is TRBJ2-3, the V gene TRBV11-2; 7 nucleotides match TRBD2. V dropped 5 bases and J dropped 3; count of bases not matched to a gene: 8. The CDR3 totals 15 residues. The germline V gene has CDR1 SGHAT and CDR2 FQNNGV. The CDR3 protein is CASSPGSGLTDTQYF. As DNA, the CDR3 is TGTGCCAGCAGCCCCGGTAGCGGGCTGACAGATACGCAGTATTTT.

This clonotype was counted a single time. This chain links TRBV3-1 with TRBJ2-1; D ambiguous. The ends were cut back, 4 bases at V and 0 bases at J, with 25 bases in the middle. Germline-derived CDR1 and CDR2 are LGHDT and YNNKEL (reference sequence). CDR3 length: 20 amino acids. The CDR3 bases are TGTGCCAGCAGCCTCCCCCGAGGCGCGCGGCGAAAGGGCTCCTACAATGAGCAGTTCTTC. It translates to CASSLPRGARRKGSYNEQFF.

Many counts were recorded for this clonotype. The chain employs TRBV20-1 and TRBJ2-1; no clear D gene. The ends were cut back, 3 bases at V and 9 bases at J, with 12 bases in the middle. The CDR3 runs 12 residues. Germline-derived CDR1 and CDR2 are DFQATT and SNEGSKA (reference sequence). CDR3 amino acids: CSARPGLGEQFF. The CDR3 DNA reads TGCAGTGCTAGGCCGGGTTTGGGTGAGCAGTTCTTC.

In this sample, this clonotype turned up once. J is TRBJ2-7 and V is TRBV5-8, with 9 bases fitting TRBD1. The CDR3 is 14 amino acids. Germline CDR1 SGHTS, CDR2 YDEGEE. The junction had 4 bases not matched to a gene; V was cut back by 4 bases and J by 2 bases. The CDR3 loop reads CASSQWDRAYEQYV. Here the CDR3 DNA reads TGTGCCAGCAGCCAATGGGACAGGGCCTACGAGCAGTACGTC.